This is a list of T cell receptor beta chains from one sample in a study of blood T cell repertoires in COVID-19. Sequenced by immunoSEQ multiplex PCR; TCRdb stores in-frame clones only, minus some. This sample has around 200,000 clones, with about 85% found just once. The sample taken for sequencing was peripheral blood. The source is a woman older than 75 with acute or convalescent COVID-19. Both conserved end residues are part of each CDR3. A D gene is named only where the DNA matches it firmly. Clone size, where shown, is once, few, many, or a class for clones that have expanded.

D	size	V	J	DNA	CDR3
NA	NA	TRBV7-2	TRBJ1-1	TGTGCCAGCAGCTTAGACATGAACACTGAAGCTTTCTTT	CASSLDMNTEAFF
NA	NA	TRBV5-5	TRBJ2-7	TGTGCCAGCAGCTTGGATATGGGTAGCGGCGAGCAGTACTTC	CASSLDMGSGEQYF
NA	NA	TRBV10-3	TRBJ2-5	TGTGCCATCAGTGAAGCGAACCAAGAGACCCAGTACTTC	CAISEANQETQYF
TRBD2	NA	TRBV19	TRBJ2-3	TGTGCCAGTAGTACAGGCGGGGGGGCGACAGATACGCAGTATTTT	CASSTGGGATDTQYF
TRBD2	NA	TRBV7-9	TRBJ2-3	TGTGCCAGCAGCTCGAACGCGGGGGGCACAGATACGCAGTATTTT	CASSSNAGGTDTQYF
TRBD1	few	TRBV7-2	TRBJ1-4	TGTGCCAGCAGCATCGGACAGGCTGAAAAACTGTTTTTT	CASSIGQAEKLFF
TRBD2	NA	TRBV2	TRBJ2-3	TGTGCCAGCAGTCCCGGGACTAGCGGGGGGTCACGCACAGATACGCAGTATTTT	CASSPGTSGGSRTDTQYF
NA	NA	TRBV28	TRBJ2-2	TGTGCCTCATGGGGAGCGGTGAACACCGGGGAGCTGTTTTTT	CASWGAVNTGELFF
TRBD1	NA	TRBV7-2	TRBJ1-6	TGTGCCAGCAGCTTAGAGGGGACAGAAATTTGGGCTTCTTCACCCCTCCACTTT	CASSLEGTEIWASSPLHF
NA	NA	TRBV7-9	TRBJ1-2	TGTGCCAGCAGCTTAGAGGATGGGACACTATATGGCTACACCTTC	CASSLEDGTLYGYTF
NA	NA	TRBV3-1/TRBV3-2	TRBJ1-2	TGTGCCAGCAGCCCGTTACACAGGGTTGGCCCAGGGGGCTACACCTTC	CASSPLHRVGPGGYTF
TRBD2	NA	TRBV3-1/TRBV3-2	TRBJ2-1	TGTGCCAGCAGCCCCTCGACTAGCGGGAGGGCCTACAATGAGCAGTTCTTC	CASSPSTSGRAYNEQFF
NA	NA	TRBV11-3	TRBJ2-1	TGTGCCAGCAGCTTGCTGGCGGGGACCATAAACAATGAGCAGTTCTTC	CASSLLAGTINNEQFF
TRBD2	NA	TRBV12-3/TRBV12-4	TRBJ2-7	TGTGCCAGCAGTGGACTAGCGGGACACGAGCAGTACTTC	CASSGLAGHEQYF
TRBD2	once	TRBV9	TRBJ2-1	TGTGCCAGCAGCGTAGGGGGGACTAAAAACAATGAGCAGTTCTTC	CASSVGGTKNNEQFF
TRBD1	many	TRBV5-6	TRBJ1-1	TGTGCCAGCAGCAGGGACTACAGGGGGGCCTATCCAGCTTTCTTT	CASSRDYRGAYPAFF
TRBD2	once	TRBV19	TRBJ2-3	TGTGCCAGTAGTATACCGGGAGGGCCTACAGATACGCAGTATTTT	CASSIPGGPTDTQYF
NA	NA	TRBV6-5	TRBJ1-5	TGTGCCAGCAGTTACGTGGCAGGGAGGGATCAGCCCCAGCATTTT	CASSYVAGRDQPQHF
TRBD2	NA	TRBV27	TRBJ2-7	TGTGCCAGCAGCCGGGGGGGACTAGGTACCTACGAGCAGTACTTC	CASSRGGLGTYEQYF
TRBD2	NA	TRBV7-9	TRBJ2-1	TGTGCCAGCAGCGTAACTAGCGGGAAACACAATGAGCAGTTCTTC	CASSVTSGKHNEQFF
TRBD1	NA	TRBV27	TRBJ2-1	TGTGCCAGCAGTTGGGGACAGCAACCCTCCTACAATGAGCAGTTCTTC	CASSWGQQPSYNEQFF
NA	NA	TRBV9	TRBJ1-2	TGTGCCAGCAGCGCCCCCCGCTATGGCTACACCTTC	CASSAPRYGYTF
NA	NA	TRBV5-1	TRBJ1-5	TGCGCCAGCACGCGTCAGCCCCAGCATTTT	CASTRQPQHF
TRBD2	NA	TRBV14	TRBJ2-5	TGTGCCAGCAGTCATGTATCGACTAGCGGGCTGACCCAGTACTTC	CASSHVSTSGLTQYF
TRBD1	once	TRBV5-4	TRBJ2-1	TGTGCCAGCAGCCGAGCTGGGGACAGAAGCTACAATGAGCAGTTCTTC	CASSRAGDRSYNEQFF
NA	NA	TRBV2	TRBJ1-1	TGTGCCAGCAGGACTGGACAGCCGAACACTGAAGCTTTCTTT	CASRTGQPNTEAFF
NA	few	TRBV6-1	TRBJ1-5	TGTGCCAGCAGTGAGAGGGCAGGGGCGACCAATCAGCCCCAGCATTTT	CASSERAGATNQPQHF
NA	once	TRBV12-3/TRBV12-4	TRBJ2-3	TGTGCCAGCAGTTTCCCTAGCACAGATACGCAGTATTTT	CASSFPSTDTQYF
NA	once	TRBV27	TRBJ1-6	TGTGCCAGCAGTTTGGCGGGACGGCCTAATTCACCCCTCCACTTT	CASSLAGRPNSPLHF
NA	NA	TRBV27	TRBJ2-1	TGTGCCACCCAGACCGGGACTGGCTCCTACAATGAGCAGTTCTTC	CATQTGTGSYNEQFF
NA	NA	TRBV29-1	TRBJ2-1	TGCAGCGTCTCACGGGGCAATGAGCAGTTCTTC	CSVSRGNEQFF
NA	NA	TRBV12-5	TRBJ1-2	TGTGCTAGTGGTTCGGAAACAGGGTCAGGGTACCTGTACGGCTACACCTTC	CASGSETGSGYLYGYTF
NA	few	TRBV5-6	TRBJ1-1	TGTGCCAGCAGCTTAGGGAGGCGAGTAGTAGCAGCTTTCTTT	CASSLGRRVVAAFF
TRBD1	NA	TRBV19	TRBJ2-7	TGTGCCAGTAGTATAGAACACAGGGGTTCGGGTCCCTACGAGCAGTACTTC	CASSIEHRGSGPYEQYF
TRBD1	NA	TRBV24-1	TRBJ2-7	TGTGCCATTGTGCCTCGGGACAGGGACCGAGACGAGCAGTACTTC	CAIVPRDRDRDEQYF
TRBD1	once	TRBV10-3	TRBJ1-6	TGTGCCATCACCTGGGACAGGGTTTCACCCCTCCACTTT	CAITWDRVSPLHF
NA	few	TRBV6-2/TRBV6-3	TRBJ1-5	TGTGCCAGCAGCAGTGCGGGGGTGATCAATCAGCCCCAGCATTTT	CASSSAGVINQPQHF
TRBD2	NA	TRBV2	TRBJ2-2	TGTGCCAGCAGTGAGTCTCTAGCGGGGAACACCGGGGAGCTGTTTTTT	CASSESLAGNTGELFF
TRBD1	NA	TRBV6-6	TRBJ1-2	TGTGCCAGCAGTTACGGACAGGGCCAGGGTGGCTACACCTTC	CASSYGQGQGGYTF
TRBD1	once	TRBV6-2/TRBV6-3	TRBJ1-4	TGTGCCAGCAGTATACCACAGGGGAGAGGTGAAAAACTGTTTTTT	CASSIPQGRGEKLFF
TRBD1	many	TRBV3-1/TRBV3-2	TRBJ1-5	TGTGCCAGCAGCCAAGAAACAGGGGATCAGCCCCAGCATTTT	CASSQETGDQPQHF
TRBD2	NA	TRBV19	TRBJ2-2	TGTGCCAGTAGCCGAGGACTAGCTCAAGGAACCGGGGAGCTGTTTTTT	CASSRGLAQGTGELFF
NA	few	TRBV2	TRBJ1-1	TGTGCCAGCAGTGAGAACCGACTGGAAACTGAAGCTTTCTTT	CASSENRLETEAFF
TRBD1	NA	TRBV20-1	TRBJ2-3	TGCAGTGCTAGTGAGGGGGCCGGGGATACGCAGTATTTT	CSASEGAGDTQYF
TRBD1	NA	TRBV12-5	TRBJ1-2	TGTGCTAGTGGGGATCAGGGGGCCTATAACTATGGCTACACCTTC	CASGDQGAYNYGYTF
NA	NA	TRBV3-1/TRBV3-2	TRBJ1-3	TGTGCCAGCAGCCACAGATATAATGGAAACACCATATATTTT	CASSHRYNGNTIYF
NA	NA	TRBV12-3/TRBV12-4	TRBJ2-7	TGTGCCAGCAGCCCGGAGGGCTACGAGCAGTACTTC	CASSPEGYEQYF
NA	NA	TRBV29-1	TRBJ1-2	TGCAGCGCCGGATCAGAGGCATATGGCTACACCTTC	CSAGSEAYGYTF
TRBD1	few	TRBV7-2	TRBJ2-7	TGTGCCAGCAGCGCCTTTAGACAGGGCGGGGAGCAGTACTTC	CASSAFRQGGEQYF